This T cell receptor beta chain emerged from a study of human T cells and chemical hapten exposure. One entry per CDR3 protein, called by TCRdb with MiXCR from the RACE reads. In the table there are 95,000 to 130,000 distinct CDR3 sequences, 12% of which are singletons. Time point reported: patch test 1, 2 weeks after DPC sensitization. As to treatment: therapeutic diphenylcyclopropenone sensitization with weekly scalp DPC. The sample was whole blood, taken in connection with sensitization to the hapten diphenylcyclopropenone (DPC). The source of this sequence is a woman in her forties or fifties with alopecia areata. Some clones in this sample may be carry-over from other donors' samples.

CDR3 protein: CSVGGIYVDEQFF. The CDR3 nucleotides are TGCAGCGTTGGGGGGATTTACGTCGATGAGCAGTTCTTC. The chain carries TRBV29-1 and TRBJ2-1; D is possibly TRBD1 or TRBD2 (5 bases each). Trimming cost V 4 bases and J 8 bases, with 15 bases left between them. This CDR3 is 13 amino acids long. Germline V gives CDR1 SQVTM, CDR2 ANQGSEA.